Presented here are 25 T cell receptor beta chains from one specimen sequenced in a study of CD8+CD57+ T cells in acquired aplastic anemia. TCR beta VDJ combinations and CDR3 sequences were profiled from genomic DNA. TCRdb re-derived calls from the reads in MiXCR, one entry per CDR3 protein. This sample carries around 500,000 distinct CDR3 sequences, approximately 33% of them seen once, and the ten largest clones take roughly 0.8%. The authors sequenced patients whose flow cytometry had shown CD8+CD57+ cell expansion. The sample comprised sorted CD4+, CD8+, or CD8+CD57+ T cells (not recorded which) from PBMCs. All receptors come from a human donor with aplastic anemia.

This clonotype was detected many times. V is TRBV20-1 and J is TRBJ2-3; 10 nucleotides agree with TRBD2. The CDR3 covers 13 residues. The V gene's germline CDR1 is DFQATT and CDR2 SNEGSKA (reference sequence). The CDR3 nucleotides read TGCAGCTTGGAGCCTAGCGGGGGTGATACGCAGTATTTT. This translates into CSLEPSGGDTQYF.

The V call is TRBV7-2, the J call TRBJ1-5, with D tentatively TRBD1 (6 bases). The V end was cut by 1 base, the J end by 3 bases, with 10 bases between. Germline V gene lookup returns CDR1 SGHTA and CDR2 FQGNSA. This CDR3 has 15 residues. CDR3 sequence (DNA): TGTGCCAGCAGCTTAGTCATGGGGGCCAATCAGCCCCAGCATTTT. Amino acids: CASSLVMGANQPQHF. The full variable domain, with the rest looked up from reference TRBV7-2 and TRBJ1-5, is GAGVSQSPSNKVTEKGKDVELRCDPISGHTALYWYRQSLGQGLEFLIYFQGNSAPDKSGLPSDRFSAERTGGSVSTLTIQRTQQEDSAVYLCASSLVMGANQPQHFGDGTRLSIL.

There are a few counts of this clonotype. At one end the junction does not follow the germline gene, possibly because of a read error. The chain carries TRBV6-1 and TRBJ2-7; a possible D gene is TRBD1 (6 bases). CDR1 and CDR2 from the germline V gene are MNHNS and SASEGT. The CDR3 contains 16 residues. CDR3 sequence: CASSKADSPHLYEQYF. The CDR3 DNA reads TGTGCCAGCAGTAAAGCGGACAGCCCCCACCTCTACGAGCAGTACTTC.

Worth noting for this clonotype: A clone one base away is much larger, so this may be a read error. This is likely a read error, given that the CDR3 carries no conserved phenylalanine or tryptophan at its end. The gene calls are TRBV12-3 or TRBV12-4 and TRBJ1-2; TRBD1 is a possible D gene (5 bases). The CDR3 runs 14 residues. Trimming pared 7 bases from V and 2 bases from J, leaving 14 bases between. CDR3 protein: CASTSGLGNYGYTL. In nucleotides, the CDR3 is TGTGCCAGCACTTCAGGGTTAGGGAACTATGGCTACACCCTC.

The table lists this clonotype with many counts. The CDR3 region is CSARDSLGGETQYF. CDR3 nucleotides: TGCAGTGCTAGAGATTCCCTAGGGGGAGAGACCCAGTACTTC. The chain combines TRBV20-1 with TRBJ2-5, with D perhaps TRBD1 (6 bases). Trimming cost V 0 bases and J 4 bases, with 12 bases left between them. The length of the CDR3 is 14 residues. CDR1 and CDR2 (germline): DFQATT, SNEGSKA (reference sequence).

In regard to this clonotype: This CDR3 is missing its conserved last phenylalanine or tryptophan, likely due to a read error. CDR3 residues: CASSQGDGGYYGYTL. CDR3 DNA: TGTGCCAGCAGCCAAGGCGACGGGGGTTACTATGGCTACACCCTC. The V gene is TRBV7-8, the J gene TRBJ1-2; D is perhaps TRBD1 (5 bases). The CDR3 consists of 15 residues. CDR1 is SGHVS, CDR2 FQNEAQ, per germline. The ends were cut back, 5 bases at V and 3 bases at J, with 16 bases in the middle.

This clonotype was seen only once. The rearrangement uses TRBV19 and TRBJ2-7, with D possibly being TRBD2 (5 bases). Trimming cost V 5 bases and J 5 bases, with 19 bases left between them. The CDR3 runs 15 residues. The germline CDR1 and CDR2 sequences are LNHDA and SQIVND (reference sequence). In nucleotides, the CDR3 is TGTGCCAGTAGTTTCACTAGTATATTAACCCACGAGCAGTACTTC. Its protein is CASSFTSILTHEQYF. Supplemented by reference TRBV19 and TRBJ2-7, the full variable domain reads DGGITQSPKYLFRKEGQNVTLSCEQNLNHDAMYWYRQDPGQGLRLIYYSQIVNDFQKGDIAEGYSVSREKKESFPLTVTSAQKNPTAFYLCASSFTSILTHEQYFGPGTRLTVT.

The gene calls are TRBV6-1 and TRBJ1-2, with no clear D. Germline values: CDR1 MNHNS, CDR2 SASEGT. The length of the CDR3 is 13 residues. Trimming took 1 base from V and 8 from J, leaving 11 bases between them. For the CDR3, the DNA is TGTGCCAGCAGTGAAGTCGGGTTTTCGGGCTACACCTTC. Translation gives CASSEVGFSGYTF.

This clonotype was seen repeatedly, ten times or more. The chain employs TRBV2 and TRBJ2-1; D is unresolved. The germline gives CDR1 SNHLY, CDR2 FYNNEI. The CDR3 spans 14 residues. V lost 3 bases and J 3 bases, leaving 9 bases between the germline ends. Here the CDR3 DNA reads TGTGCCAGCAGTGATATGGGGTTCTACAATGAGCAGTTCTTC. Encoded protein: CASSDMGFYNEQFF.

This clonotype was seen ten or more times. The chain employs TRBV24-1 and TRBJ1-5; 7 nucleotides line up with TRBD1. Germline values: CDR1 KGHDR, CDR2 SFDVKD. This CDR3 is built from 12 residues. Trimming at V came to 10 bases and at J to 3 bases, leaving 2 bases not matched to a gene. The CDR3 DNA is TGTGCCACACAGGGGATCAATCAGCCCCAGCATTTT. It is translated as CATQGINQPQHF.

In its sample, this clonotype was seen many times. The rearrangement uses TRBV24-1 and TRBJ1-5; D is undetermined. This CDR3 spans 12 amino acids. Deletions cut 6 bases from V and 1 base from J, with 3 bases between. Germline V gives CDR1 KGHDR, CDR2 SFDVKD. The CDR3 DNA reads as TGTGCCACCAGTCAAAGCAATCAGCCCCAGCATTTT. Protein sequence: CATSQSNQPQHF.

The chain combines TRBV10-3 with TRBJ1-2; perhaps TRBD1 as D (5 bases). Trimming stripped 7 bases from V and 5 bases from J, with 11 bases between. Germline CDR1 ENHRY, CDR2 SYGVKD. This CDR3 spans 12 amino acids. DNA of the CDR3: TGTGCCATCACTCAGCAGGGATATGGCTACACCTTC. Protein product: CAITQQGYGYTF.

V gene TRBV14 combines with J gene TRBJ2-2; D not certain. Germline CDR1 reads SGHDN; CDR2 reads FVKESK. CDR3 length: 15 amino acids. Trimming stripped 3 bases from V and 3 bases from J, with 11 bases between. As DNA, the CDR3 is TGTGCCAGCAGCCACTTGGCAGCCGACACCGGGGAGCTGTTTTTT. It translates to CASSHLAADTGELFF.

This clonotype was seen a handful of times. The chain joins TRBV2 to TRBJ1-1; tentative D call: TRBD1 (6 bases). This CDR3 has 13 residues. The germline V gene has CDR1 SNHLY and CDR2 FYNNEI. V was cut by 7 bases and J by 3 bases, with 12 bases left in between. Written as DNA, the CDR3 is TGTGCCAGCAACGGACAGATGGACACTGAAGCTTTCTTT. Translated, it gives CASNGQMDTEAFF.

This clonotype was detected a few times. The chain couples TRBV5-4 to TRBJ2-7; unclear D gene. CDR3 length: 12 amino acids. CDR1 SGHNT and CDR2 YYREEE come from the germline V gene (reference sequence). V shed 1 base and J shed 7 bases, with 9 bases lying between them. This CDR3 is CASSLSRSEQYF. CDR3 nucleotides: TGTGCCAGCAGCTTGTCACGTTCTGAGCAGTACTTC.

This clonotype was seen only once. A much larger clone differs from this one at a single base, so this may be a read error. V gene TRBV2 combines with J gene TRBJ2-1; possibly TRBD1 for D (6 bases). Germline assignment: CDR1 SNHLY and CDR2 FYNNEI. Trimming took 7 bases from V and 12 from J, leaving 16 bases between them. The CDR3 is 12 amino acids. CDR3 nucleotides: TGTGCCAGCACCGAGGACAGTTACGCGCAGTTCTTC. It is translated as CASTEDSYAQFF.

A note on this clonotype: It may be a read error: a sequence one base away is much more abundant. The V call is TRBV5-1, the J call TRBJ1-3; D uncertain. Germline V gene data show CDR1 as SGHRS and CDR2 as YFSETQ. V shed 0 bases and J shed 8 bases, with 12 bases lying between them. CDR3 length equals 14 residues. CDR3 loop: CASSLDGLGDTIYF. The CDR3 DNA follows: TGCGCCAGCAGCTTGGACGGGTTAGGAGACACCATATATTTT.

This clonotype was observed a handful of times. The chain links TRBV7-6 to TRBJ2-5; a weak D match, TRBD2 (5 bases). This CDR3 spans 12 amino acids. V lost 5 bases and J 4 bases, leaving 8 bases between the germline ends. In germline, CDR1 is SGHVS, CDR2 FNYEAQ. CDR3 in amino acids: CASSHEGETQYF. CDR3 nucleotide sequence: TGTGCCAGCAGCCACGAGGGAGAGACCCAGTACTTC.

This clonotype occurred a few times. V gene TRBV19 combines with J gene TRBJ1-5; no definite D call. Trimming removed 3 bases at V and 2 bases at J, with 11 bases between. Germline CDR1 and CDR2: LNHDA and SQIVND (reference sequence). The CDR3 is 15 amino acids. CDR3 sequence (DNA): TGTGCCAGTAGTATGGGCGTTGAGGGCAATCAGCCCCAGCATTTT. Residues: CASSMGVEGNQPQHF.

This clonotype was counted at least ten times. One end of the junction is discordant with germline, which a read error may explain. The J gene is TRBJ2-7, the V gene TRBV7-9; maybe TRBD2 (6 bases). Looked up from germline, CDR1 is SEHNR and CDR2 is FQNEAQ (reference sequence). The CDR3 is made up of 13 amino acids. The CDR3 DNA sequence: TGTGCCAGCAGCATAGCTAGCGTGTACGAGCAGTACTTC. This codes for CASSIASVYEQYF. Full variable domain (missing parts from reference TRBV7-9 and TRBJ2-7): DTGVSQNPRHKITKRGQNVTFRCDPISEHNRLYWYRQTLGQGPEFLTYFQNEAQLEKSRLLSDRFSAERPKGSFSTLEIQRTEQGDSAMYLCASSIASVYEQYFGPGTRLTVT.

The sample holds many counts of this clonotype. The chain combines TRBV2 with TRBJ2-7, with 9 bases that match TRBD1. There are 13 residues in the CDR3. With 6 bases clipped from V and 5 bases from J, the junction kept 5 bases outside the gene matches. Germline-derived CDR1 and CDR2 are SNHLY and FYNNEI. CDR3 protein: CASRGQGIDEQYF. The CDR3 bases are TGTGCCAGCAGGGGACAGGGAATCGACGAGCAGTACTTC.

This clonotype came up many times. The chain combines TRBV7-2 with TRBJ1-1; tentatively, D is TRBD1 (5 bases). Germline-derived CDR1 and CDR2 are SGHTA and FQGNSA. Trimming took 1 base from V and 5 from J, leaving 11 bases between them. This CDR3 has 14 residues. The CDR3 DNA reads TGTGCCAGCAGCTTAGTGGGTGCAGGGACTGAAGCTTTCTTT. It is translated as CASSLVGAGTEAFF.

This rearrangement joins TRBV7-9 to TRBJ2-2; no firm D call. This CDR3 is built from 14 residues. Germline-derived CDR1 and CDR2 are SEHNR and FQNEAQ (reference sequence). V shed 1 base and J shed 6 bases, with 9 bases lying between them. The CDR3 region is CASSLEGASGELFF. The CDR3 nucleotides read TGTGCCAGCAGCTTAGAAGGAGCGTCCGGGGAGCTGTTTTTT.

In its sample, this clonotype was seen many times. The CDR3 DNA is TGCAGCGTTGAAGATCTTTCGACAGGGGGGGACGAGCAGTACTTC. It is translated as CSVEDLSTGGDEQYF. The rearrangement joins TRBV29-1 to TRBJ2-7; 9 bases map to TRBD1. With V trimmed by 0 bases and J by 5 bases, 8 bases remained unmatched. The germline gives CDR1 SQVTM, CDR2 ANQGSEA. This CDR3 contains 15 residues.

This clonotype appeared many times. The V gene is TRBV11-1, the J gene TRBJ1-2, with D unresolved. The CDR3 extends over 15 amino acids. With 5 bases removed from V and 6 bases from J, the gap between germline ends came to 19 bases. Germline assignment: CDR1 SGHAT and CDR2 FQDESV (reference sequence). The CDR3 coding sequence is TGTGCCAGCAGCCCGACGACGTGGTTGGTCGATGGCTACACCTTC. Its translation is CASSPTTWLVDGYTF.